The text below deals with one TCR beta chain. Its specificity is not known. This specimen comes from a study of shared clonotypes between healthy human individuals. Naive CD8 cells were CD45RO-negative, positively selected for CCR7, excluding terminally differentiated effector memory CD45RA+ cells. This CDR3 has 15 amino acids. Trimming cost V 4 bases and J 5 bases; bases outside gene matches: 10. In germline, CDR1 is SEHNR, CDR2 FQNEAQ (reference sequence). The study, taken as a whole, reports: Relative to their counterparts shared across all four donors, non-shared clonotypes exhibited diminished generation probabilities.

The table came from immunoSEQ multiplex PCR; TCRdb's copy has only in-frame clones and leaves some out. The sample yields 630,000 or so clones, about 98% seen once. The chain combines TRBV7-9 with TRBJ1-2, with TRBD1 matching 7 bases. What was sequenced was naive CD8+ T cells sorted from blood. The receptor was derived from a man between 25 and 39 years old in good health. CDR3 DNA sequence: TGTGCCAGCAGCTGGTTGACCGGGACAGATTATGGCTACACCTTC. This codes for CASSWLTGTDYGYTF.